A selection of T cell receptor beta chains follows, all from one sample in a study of T cells in tuberculosis. Sequencing was performed with immunoSEQ multiplex PCR; in TCRdb, only in-frame clones are kept and a portion is missing. In the table there are 30,000 to 40,000 clones, approximately 93% of which are singletons. Sequencing used PBMCs, obtained at tuberculosis diagnosis. These TCRs come from an adult with tuberculosis. The CDR3 runs from the conserved cysteine through the conserved F or W. A D gene is named only where the DNA matches it firmly. Clone size is not always given. Where it is, it says once, few, many or a class for expanded clones.

V	J	D	size	DNA	CDR3
TRBV6-1	TRBJ2-7	TRBD2	-	TGTGCCAGCGCTACTAGCGGGGATATCTACGAGCAGTACTTC	CASATSGDIYEQYF
TRBV30	TRBJ1-3	-	-	TGTGCCTGTCAACAGAGCTCTGGAAACACCATATATTTT	CACQQSSGNTIYF
TRBV4-1	TRBJ1-1	-	-	TGCGCCAGCAGCCAAGGTGGGTGGGCCACTAACACTGAAGCTTTCTTT	CASSQGGWATNTEAFF
TRBV27	TRBJ1-5	-	-	TGTGCCAGCAGTTACAGGGAGGGTCAGCCCCAGCATTTT	CASSYREGQPQHF
TRBV6-1	TRBJ2-5	-	-	TGTGCCAGCAGAGTGGGGGCGGAGGAGACCCAGTACTTC	CASRVGAEETQYF
TRBV28	TRBJ2-1	TRBD1	-	TGTCGGACAGGGGGCAACTACAATGAGCAGTTCTTC	CRTGGNYNEQFF
TRBV6-1	TRBJ1-3	-	-	TGTGCCAGCAGTGAAGCTGCGGGCTCTGGAAACACCATATATTTT	CASSEAAGSGNTIYF
TRBV19	TRBJ1-1	TRBD1	-	TGTGCCAGTAGTATATTTCAGGGGGCCACTGAAGCTTTCTTT	CASSIFQGATEAFF
TRBV29-1	TRBJ2-3	TRBD2	-	TGCAGCGTTGATTTGCGACTAGCGGGGCCAAGGGCAGATACGCAGTATTTT	CSVDLRLAGPRADTQYF
TRBV10-3	TRBJ2-5	-	-	TGTGCCATCAGTGAGTCTTGGGCCGGCGAGACCCAGTACTTC	CAISESWAGETQYF
TRBV2	TRBJ1-5	-	-	TGTGCCAGCAGTGTAGGACAGACTAACAATCAGCCCCAGCATTTT	CASSVGQTNNQPQHF
TRBV30	TRBJ2-3	TRBD2	-	TGTGCCTGGAGCCGCAATAGCGGGAGCACAGATACGCAGTATTTT	CAWSRNSGSTDTQYF
TRBV4-1	TRBJ2-1	TRBD2	-	TGCGCCAGCAGCCTCCCTTACGCGACTAGCGGGGTGGGCAATGAGCAGTTCTTC	CASSLPYATSGVGNEQFF
TRBV14	TRBJ2-1	-	once	TGTGCCAGCAGCCAAGTGGCGGTTAGCTCCTACAATGAGCAGTTCTTC	CASSQVAVSSYNEQFF
TRBV7-2	TRBJ2-7	-	-	TGTGCCAGCAGCTTAGCCCCTCCCCCCTACGAGCAGTACTTC	CASSLAPPPYEQYF
TRBV9	TRBJ2-2	-	-	TGTGCCAGCAGCGTAGAAACAGCGAACACCGGGGAGCTGTTTTTT	CASSVETANTGELFF
TRBV5-5	TRBJ2-1	TRBD1	-	TGTGCCAGCAGCTTGGCGGGACAGGGGAGGGACAATGAGCAGTTCTTC	CASSLAGQGRDNEQFF
TRBV7-8	TRBJ2-7	TRBD2	once	TGTGCCAGCAGCTTAATTTTAGCGGGGGCCAAGACCTACGAGCAGTACTTC	CASSLILAGAKTYEQYF